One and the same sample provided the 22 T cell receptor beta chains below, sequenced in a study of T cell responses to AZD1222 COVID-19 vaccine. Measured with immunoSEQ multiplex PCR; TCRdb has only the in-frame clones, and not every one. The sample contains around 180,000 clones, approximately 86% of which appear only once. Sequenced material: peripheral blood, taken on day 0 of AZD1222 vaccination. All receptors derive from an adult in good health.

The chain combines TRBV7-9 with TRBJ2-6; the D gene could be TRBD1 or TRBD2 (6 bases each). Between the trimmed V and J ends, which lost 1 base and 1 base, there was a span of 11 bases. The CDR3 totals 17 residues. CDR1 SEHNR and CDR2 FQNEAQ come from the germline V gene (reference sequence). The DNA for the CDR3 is TGTGCCAGCAGCTTAGTTGTAGGGGGGTCTGGGGCCAACGTCCTGACTTTC. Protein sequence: CASSLVVGGSGANVLTF.

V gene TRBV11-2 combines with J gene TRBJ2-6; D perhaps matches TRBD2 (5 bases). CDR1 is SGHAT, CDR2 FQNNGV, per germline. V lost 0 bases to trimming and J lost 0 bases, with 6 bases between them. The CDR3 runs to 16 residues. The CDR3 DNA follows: TGTGCCAGCAGCTTAGAGGGGAGCTCTGGGGCCAACGTCCTGACTTTC. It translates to CASSLEGSSGANVLTF.

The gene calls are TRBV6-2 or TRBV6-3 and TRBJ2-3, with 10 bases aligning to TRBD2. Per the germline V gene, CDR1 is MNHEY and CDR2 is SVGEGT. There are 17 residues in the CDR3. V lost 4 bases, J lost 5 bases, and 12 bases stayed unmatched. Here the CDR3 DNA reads TGTGCCAGCAGTTGGGTCCCTAGCGGGGGAACCAGAGATACGCAGTATTTT. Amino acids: CASSWVPSGGTRDTQYF.

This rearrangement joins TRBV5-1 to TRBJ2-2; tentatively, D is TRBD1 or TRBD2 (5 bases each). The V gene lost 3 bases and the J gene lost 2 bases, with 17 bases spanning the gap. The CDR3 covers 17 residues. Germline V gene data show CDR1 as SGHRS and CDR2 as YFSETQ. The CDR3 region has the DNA TGCGCCAGCAGCTACCTCGGAATTGGGGGTAACACCGGGGAGCTGTTTTTT. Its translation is CASSYLGIGGNTGELFF.

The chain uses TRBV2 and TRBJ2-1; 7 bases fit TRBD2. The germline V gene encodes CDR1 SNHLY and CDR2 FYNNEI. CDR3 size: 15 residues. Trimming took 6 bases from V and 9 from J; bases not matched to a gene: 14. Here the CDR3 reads CASSGGSHNLAEQFF. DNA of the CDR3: TGTGCCAGCAGCGGGGGGAGTCATAATCTTGCTGAGCAGTTCTTC.

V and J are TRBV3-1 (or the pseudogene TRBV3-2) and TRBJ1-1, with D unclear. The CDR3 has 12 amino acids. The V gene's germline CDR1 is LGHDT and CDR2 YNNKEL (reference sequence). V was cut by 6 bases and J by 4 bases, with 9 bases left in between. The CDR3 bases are TGTGCCAGCAGTTTGGACGGCACTGAAGCTTTCTTT. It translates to CASSLDGTEAFF.

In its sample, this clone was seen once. CDR3 protein: CASRSLPSGNTIYF. The CDR3 DNA reads TGTGCCAGCAGGTCACTTCCCTCTGGAAACACCATATATTTT. The rearrangement links TRBV6-5 to TRBJ1-3; D call uncertain. The CDR3 has 14 residues. V dropped 6 bases and J dropped 0 bases, with 9 bases sitting between them. The germline gives CDR1 MNHEY, CDR2 SVGAGI.

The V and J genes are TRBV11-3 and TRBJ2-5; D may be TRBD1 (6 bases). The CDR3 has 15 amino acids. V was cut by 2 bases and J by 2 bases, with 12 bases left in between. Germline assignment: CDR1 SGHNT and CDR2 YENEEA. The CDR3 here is CASSLQEGEQETQYF. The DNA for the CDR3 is TGTGCCAGCAGCTTACAAGAGGGGGAGCAAGAGACCCAGTACTTC.

The CDR3 loop is CASSSTGRSYTEAFF. CDR3 DNA sequence: TGCGCCAGCAGCTCAACAGGGCGGTCGTACACTGAAGCTTTCTTT. This chain links TRBV5-1 with TRBJ1-1; tentatively, D is TRBD1 (6 bases). Germline V gene sequence: CDR1 SGHRS, CDR2 YFSETQ. The germline V and J ends were trimmed by 3 bases and 3 bases, with 15 bases remaining between them. The CDR3 has 15 amino acids.

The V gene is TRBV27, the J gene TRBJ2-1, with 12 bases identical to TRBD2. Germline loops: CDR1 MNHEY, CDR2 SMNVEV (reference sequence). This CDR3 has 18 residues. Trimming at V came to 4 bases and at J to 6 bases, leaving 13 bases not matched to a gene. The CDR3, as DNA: TGTGCCAGCAGTTCCAAGGTAATACTAGCGGGGGGAACCAATGAGCAGTTCTTC. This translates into CASSSKVILAGGTNEQFF.

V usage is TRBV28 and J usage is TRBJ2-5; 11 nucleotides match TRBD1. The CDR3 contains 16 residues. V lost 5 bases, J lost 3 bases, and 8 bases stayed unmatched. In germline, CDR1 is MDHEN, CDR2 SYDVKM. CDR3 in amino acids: CASSSPGTGGKETQYF. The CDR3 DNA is TGTGCCAGCAGTAGTCCCGGGACAGGGGGGAAAGAGACCCAGTACTTC.

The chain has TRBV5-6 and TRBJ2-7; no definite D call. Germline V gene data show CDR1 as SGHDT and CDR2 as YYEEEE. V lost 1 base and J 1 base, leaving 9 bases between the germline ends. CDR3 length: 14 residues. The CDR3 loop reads CASSLFSPSYEQYF. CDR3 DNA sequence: TGTGCCAGCAGCTTGTTTTCCCCTTCCTACGAGCAGTACTTC.

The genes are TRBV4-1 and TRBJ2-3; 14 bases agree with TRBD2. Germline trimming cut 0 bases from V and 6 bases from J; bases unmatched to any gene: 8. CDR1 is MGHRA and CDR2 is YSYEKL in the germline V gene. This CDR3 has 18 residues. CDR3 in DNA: TGCGCCAGCAGCCAAGAGGGGACTAGCGGGGGAAGATGGGATACGCAGTATTTT. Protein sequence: CASSQEGTSGGRWDTQYF.

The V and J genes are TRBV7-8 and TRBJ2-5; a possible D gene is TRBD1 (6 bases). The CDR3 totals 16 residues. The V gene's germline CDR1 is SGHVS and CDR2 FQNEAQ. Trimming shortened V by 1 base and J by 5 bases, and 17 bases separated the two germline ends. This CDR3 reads CASSLETGKRGETQYF. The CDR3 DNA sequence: TGTGCCAGCAGCTTAGAGACAGGCAAGAGAGGGGAGACCCAGTACTTC.

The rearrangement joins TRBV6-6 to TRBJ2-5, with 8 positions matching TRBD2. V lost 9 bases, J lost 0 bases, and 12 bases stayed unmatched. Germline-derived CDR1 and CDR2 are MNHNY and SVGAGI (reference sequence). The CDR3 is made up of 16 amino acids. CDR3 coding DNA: TGTGCCAGGGATCATAGCGGGGCTGAGTACCAAGAGACCCAGTACTTC. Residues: CARDHSGAEYQETQYF.

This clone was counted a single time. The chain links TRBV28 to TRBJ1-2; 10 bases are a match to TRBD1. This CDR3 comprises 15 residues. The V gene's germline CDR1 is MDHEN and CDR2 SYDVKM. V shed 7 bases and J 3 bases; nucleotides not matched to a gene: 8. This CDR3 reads CASTSPGTGDYGYTF. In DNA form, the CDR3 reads TGTGCCAGCACCTCCCCCGGGACAGGGGACTATGGCTACACCTTC.

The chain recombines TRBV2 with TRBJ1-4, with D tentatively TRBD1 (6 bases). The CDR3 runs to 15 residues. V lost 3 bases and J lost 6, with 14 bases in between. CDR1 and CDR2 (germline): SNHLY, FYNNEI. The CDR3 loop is CASSDPTGTDEKLFF. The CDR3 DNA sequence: TGTGCCAGCAGTGACCCCACAGGGACCGATGAAAAACTGTTTTTT. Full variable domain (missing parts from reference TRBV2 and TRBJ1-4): EPEVTQTPSHQVTQMGQEVILRCVPISNHLYFYWYRQILGQKVEFLVSFYNNEISEKSEIFDDQFSVERPDGSNFTLKIRSTKLEDSAMYFCASSDPTGTDEKLFFGSGTQLSVL.

CDR3 region: CASSAGLNYGYTF. Here the CDR3 DNA reads TGTGCCAGCAGTGCTGGGCTAAACTATGGCTACACCTTC. The chain is built from TRBV2 and TRBJ1-2; D unclear. Germline V CDR1 and CDR2: SNHLY, FYNNEI. Between the trimmed V and J ends, which lost 4 bases and 2 bases, there was a span of 8 bases. This CDR3 is built from 13 residues.

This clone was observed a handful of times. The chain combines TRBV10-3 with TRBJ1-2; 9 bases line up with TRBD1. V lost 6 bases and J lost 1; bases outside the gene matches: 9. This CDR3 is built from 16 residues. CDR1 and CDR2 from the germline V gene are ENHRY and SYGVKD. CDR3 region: CAISLPVTGGNYGYTF. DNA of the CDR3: TGTGCCATCAGCCTCCCAGTGACAGGGGGTAACTATGGCTACACCTTC.

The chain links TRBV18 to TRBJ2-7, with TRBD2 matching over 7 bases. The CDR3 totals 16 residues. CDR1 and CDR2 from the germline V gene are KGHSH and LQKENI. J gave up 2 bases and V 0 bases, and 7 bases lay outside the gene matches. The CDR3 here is CASSPPRAGPTYEQYF. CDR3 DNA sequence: TGTGCCAGCTCACCACCTCGAGCGGGGCCGACCTACGAGCAGTACTTC.

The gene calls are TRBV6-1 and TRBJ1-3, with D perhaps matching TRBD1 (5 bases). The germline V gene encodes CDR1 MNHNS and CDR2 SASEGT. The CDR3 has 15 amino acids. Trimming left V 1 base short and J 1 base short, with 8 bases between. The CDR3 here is CASSEGGPSGNTIYF. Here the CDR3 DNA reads TGTGCCAGCAGTGAAGGGGGCCCTTCTGGAAACACCATATATTTT.

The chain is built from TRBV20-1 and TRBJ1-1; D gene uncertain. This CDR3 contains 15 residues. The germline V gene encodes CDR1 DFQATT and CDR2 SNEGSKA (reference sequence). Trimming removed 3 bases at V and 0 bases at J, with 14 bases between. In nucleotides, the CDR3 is TGCAGTGCTAGTTCTAGATACCGGTTGAACACTGAAGCTTTCTTT. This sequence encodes CSASSRYRLNTEAFF.